This T cell receptor beta chain was sequenced for a study of blood T cell repertoires in COVID-19. Only in-frame clones appear in the TCRdb table, and some are missing; sequencing was by immunoSEQ multiplex PCR. The repertoire consists of more than 70,000 clones, with 88% occurring once and the leading ten covering around a tenth. The CDR3 consists of 16 residues. Between the trimmed V and J ends, which lost 9 bases and 7 bases, there was a span of 25 bases. Material for sequencing was peripheral blood. The V gene is TRBV23-1, the J gene TRBJ2-1; the D gene is possibly TRBD2 (5 bases). TRBV23-1 is noted as an ORF with a role that remains uncertain. This TCR came from a human donor in a cohort sampled during active COVID-19. CDR3 in DNA: TGCGCCAGGTCGAAAATGCGGGCAGGACGGATAAATGAGCAGTTCTTC. Amino acids: CARSKMRAGRINEQFF.